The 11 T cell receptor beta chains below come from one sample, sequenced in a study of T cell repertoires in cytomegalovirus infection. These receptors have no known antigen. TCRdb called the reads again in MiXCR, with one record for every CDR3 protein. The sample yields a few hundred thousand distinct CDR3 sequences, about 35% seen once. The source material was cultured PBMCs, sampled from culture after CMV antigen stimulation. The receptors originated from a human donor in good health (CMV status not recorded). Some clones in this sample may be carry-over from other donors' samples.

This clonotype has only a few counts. CDR3 region: CASSMGTARNGYTF. CDR3 coding DNA: TGTGCCAGCAGCATGGGGACAGCTCGGAACGGCTACACCTTC. The rearrangement links TRBV7-9 to TRBJ1-2, with TRBD1 matching over 7 bases. Germline V lookup: CDR1 SEHNR, CDR2 FQNEAQ (reference sequence). Trimming cost V 5 bases and J 8 bases; bases outside gene matches: 11. This CDR3 is built from 14 residues. The full variable domain, rest sourced from reference TRBV7-9 and TRBJ1-2, is DTGVSQNPRHKITKRGQNVTFRCDPISEHNRLYWYRQTLGQGPEFLTYFQNEAQLEKSRLLSDRFSAERPKGSFSTLEIQRTEQGDSAMYLCASSMGTARNGYTFGSGTRLTVV.

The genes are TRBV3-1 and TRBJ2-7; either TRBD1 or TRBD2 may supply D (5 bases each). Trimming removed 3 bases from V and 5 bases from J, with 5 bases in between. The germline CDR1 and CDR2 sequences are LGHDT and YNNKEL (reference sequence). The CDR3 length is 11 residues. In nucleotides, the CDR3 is TGTGCCAGCAGCCAGGGGGACGAGCAGTACTTC. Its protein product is CASSQGDEQYF.

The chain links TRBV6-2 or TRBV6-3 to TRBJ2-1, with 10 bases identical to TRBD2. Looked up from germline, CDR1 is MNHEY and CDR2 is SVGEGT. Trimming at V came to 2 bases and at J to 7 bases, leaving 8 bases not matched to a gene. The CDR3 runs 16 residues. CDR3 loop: CASSYRRAGGPNEQFF. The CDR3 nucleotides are TGTGCCAGCAGTTACAGGCGAGCGGGAGGGCCGAATGAGCAGTTCTTC.

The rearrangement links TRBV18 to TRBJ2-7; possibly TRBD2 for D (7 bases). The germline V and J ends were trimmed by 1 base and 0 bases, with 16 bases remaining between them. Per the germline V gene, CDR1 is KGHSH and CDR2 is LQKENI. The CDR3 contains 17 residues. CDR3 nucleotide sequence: TGTGCCAGCTCACCACGTCGTGTGGGAGGGGGCTCCTACGAGCAGTACGTC. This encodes CASSPRRVGGGSYEQYV.

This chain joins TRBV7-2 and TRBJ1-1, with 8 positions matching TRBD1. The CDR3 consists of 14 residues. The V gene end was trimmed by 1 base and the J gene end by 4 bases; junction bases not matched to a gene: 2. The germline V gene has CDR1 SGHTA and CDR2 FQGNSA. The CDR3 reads CASSLEQGVTEAFF. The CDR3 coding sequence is TGTGCCAGCAGCTTAGAACAGGGGGTCACTGAAGCTTTCTTT.

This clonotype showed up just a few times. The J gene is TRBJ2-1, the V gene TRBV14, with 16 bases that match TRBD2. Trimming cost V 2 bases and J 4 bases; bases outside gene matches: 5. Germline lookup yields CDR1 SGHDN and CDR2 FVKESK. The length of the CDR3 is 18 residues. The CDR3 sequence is CASSQSGLAGGTYNEQFF. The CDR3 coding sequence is TGTGCCAGCAGCCAATCGGGACTAGCGGGAGGGACATACAATGAGCAGTTCTTC.

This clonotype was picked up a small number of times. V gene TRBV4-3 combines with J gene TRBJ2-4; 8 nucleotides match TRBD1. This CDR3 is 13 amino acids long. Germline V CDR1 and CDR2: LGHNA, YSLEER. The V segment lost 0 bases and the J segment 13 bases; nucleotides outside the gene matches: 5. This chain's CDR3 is CASSQDTGTGQYF. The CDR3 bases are TGCGCCAGCAGCCAAGATACCGGGACAGGACAGTACTTC.

Here the CDR3 reads CASSLIPSGTRRTNEQFF. The DNA for the CDR3 is TGTGCCAGCAGTCTGATACCCTCCGGGACCCGGAGGACTAATGAGCAGTTCTTC. The chain employs TRBV6-2 or TRBV6-3 and TRBJ2-1, with D possibly being TRBD1 or TRBD2 (5 bases each). V lost 5 bases and J 7 bases, leaving 27 bases between the germline ends. Germline CDR1 MNHEY, CDR2 SVGEGT. The CDR3 totals 18 residues.

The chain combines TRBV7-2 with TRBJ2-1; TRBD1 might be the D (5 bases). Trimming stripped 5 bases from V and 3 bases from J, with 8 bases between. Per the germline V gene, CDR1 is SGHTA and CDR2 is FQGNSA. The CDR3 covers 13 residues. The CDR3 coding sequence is TGTGCCAGCAGCCCAACAGGCTACAATGAGCAGTTCTTC. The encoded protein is CASSPTGYNEQFF.

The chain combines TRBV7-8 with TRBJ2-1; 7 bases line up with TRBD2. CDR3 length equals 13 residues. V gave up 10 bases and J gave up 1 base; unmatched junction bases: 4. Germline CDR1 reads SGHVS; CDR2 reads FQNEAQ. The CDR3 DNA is TGTGCCACCTCTAGCGGTTCCTACAATGAGCAGTTCTTC. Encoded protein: CATSSGSYNEQFF.

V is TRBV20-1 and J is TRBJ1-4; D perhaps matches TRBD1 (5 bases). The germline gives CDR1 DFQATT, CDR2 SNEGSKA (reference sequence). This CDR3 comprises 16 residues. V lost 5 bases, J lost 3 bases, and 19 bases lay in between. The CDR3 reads CSARPTNRGANEKLFF. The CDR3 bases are TGCAGTGCTCGCCCGACAAATAGGGGTGCTAATGAAAAACTGTTTTTT.